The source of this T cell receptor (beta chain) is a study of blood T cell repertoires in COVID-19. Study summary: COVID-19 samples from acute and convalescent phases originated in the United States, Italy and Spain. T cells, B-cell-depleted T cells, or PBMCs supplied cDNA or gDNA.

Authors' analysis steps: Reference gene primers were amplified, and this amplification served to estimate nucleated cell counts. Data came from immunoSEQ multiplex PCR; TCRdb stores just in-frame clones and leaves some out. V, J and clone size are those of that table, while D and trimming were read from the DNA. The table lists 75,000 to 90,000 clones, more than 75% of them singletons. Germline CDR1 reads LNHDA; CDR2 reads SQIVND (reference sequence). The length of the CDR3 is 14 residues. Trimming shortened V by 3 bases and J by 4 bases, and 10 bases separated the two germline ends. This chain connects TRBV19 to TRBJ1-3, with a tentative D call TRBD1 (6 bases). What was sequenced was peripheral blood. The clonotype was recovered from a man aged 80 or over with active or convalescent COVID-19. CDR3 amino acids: CASSIGGPGNTIYF. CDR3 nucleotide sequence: TGTGCCAGTAGTATCGGGGGGCCAGGAAACACCATATATTTT.